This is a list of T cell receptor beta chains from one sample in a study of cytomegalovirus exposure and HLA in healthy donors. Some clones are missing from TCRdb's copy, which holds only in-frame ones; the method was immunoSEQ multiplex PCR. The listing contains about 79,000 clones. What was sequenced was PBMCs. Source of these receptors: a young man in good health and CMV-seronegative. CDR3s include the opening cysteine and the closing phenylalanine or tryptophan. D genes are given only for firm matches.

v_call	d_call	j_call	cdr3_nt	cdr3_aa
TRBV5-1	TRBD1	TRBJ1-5	TGCGCCAGCAGCTTGGAGCCAGGGACAGGGTCGGGCCCCCAGCATTTT	CASSLEPGTGSGPQHF
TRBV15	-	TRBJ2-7	TGTGCCACCAGCAGAGAACGGCTAGCCTACGAGCAGTACTTC	CATSRERLAYEQYF
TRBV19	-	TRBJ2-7	TGTGCCAGTAGTCCACGGCGGACAGACTCCTACGAGCAGTACTTC	CASSPRRTDSYEQYF
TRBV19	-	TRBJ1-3	TGTGCCAGTAGTATCTTCAGCGGCTCTGGAAACACCATATATTTT	CASSIFSGSGNTIYF
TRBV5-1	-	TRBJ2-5	TGCGCCAGCAACCCCGGACAGACCCAAGAGACCCAGTACTTC	CASNPGQTQETQYF
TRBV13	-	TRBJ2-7	TGTGCCAGCAGCTTAGGCAGGGGTAACTACGAGCAGTACTTC	CASSLGRGNYEQYF
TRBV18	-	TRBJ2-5	TGTGCCAGCTCACCTCCCCCAGTTGGGGCCGTCGAGACCCAGTACTTC	CASSPPPVGAVETQYF
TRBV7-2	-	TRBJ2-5	TGTGCCAGCAGCCCGACCCAGGGACTGGCGTACTTC	CASSPTQGLAYF
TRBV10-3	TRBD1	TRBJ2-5	TGTGCCATCAGTGATCGGACAGGGGGGGGAGAGACCCAGTACTTC	CAISDRTGGGETQYF
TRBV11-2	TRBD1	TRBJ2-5	TGTGCCAGCAGCTTGGGACAGGGGTTCCAAGAGACCCAGTACTTC	CASSLGQGFQETQYF
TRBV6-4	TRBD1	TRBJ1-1	TGTGCCAGCAGGGGACAGATGAACACTGAAGCTTTCTTT	CASRGQMNTEAFF
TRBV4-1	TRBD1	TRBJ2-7	TGCGCCAGCAGCCGGACAGGGCACAACTACGAGCAGTACTTC	CASSRTGHNYEQYF
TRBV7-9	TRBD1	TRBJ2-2	TGTGCCAGCAGCTTAAGTTGGACAGGTCGGACCGGGGAGCTGTTTTTT	CASSLSWTGRTGELFF
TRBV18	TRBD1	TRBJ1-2	TGTGCCAGCTCACCACCGTTCCACAGGGGAGATGGCTACACCTTC	CASSPPFHRGDGYTF
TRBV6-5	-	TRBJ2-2	TGTGCCAGCAGTTCCTTTGGTAACAGCGGGGAGCTGTTTTTT	CASSSFGNSGELFF
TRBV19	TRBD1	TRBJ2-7	TGTGCCAGTAGTTTGACAGGGACGACCTACGAGCAGTACTTC	CASSLTGTTYEQYF
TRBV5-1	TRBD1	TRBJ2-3	TGCGCCAGCAGCCAAGCAGACAGGGGAGGTCGAGATACGCAGTATTTT	CASSQADRGGRDTQYF
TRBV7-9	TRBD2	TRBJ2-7	TGTGCCAGCAGCTTGGCTAGCGGGGGTTCCTACGAGCAGTACTTC	CASSLASGGSYEQYF
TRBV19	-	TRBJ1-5	TGTGCCAGTAGTATCCCAGGACAGCCCCAGCATTTT	CASSIPGQPQHF
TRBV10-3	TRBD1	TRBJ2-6	TGTGCCATCAGTGAGTCTACAGGGGAGTCTGGGGCCAACGTCCTGACTTTC	CAISESTGESGANVLTF
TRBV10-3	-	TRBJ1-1	TGTGCCATCAGTGAGTATCTGACAGGGAACACTGAAGCTTTCTTT	CAISEYLTGNTEAFF
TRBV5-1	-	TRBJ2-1	TGCGCCAGCAGCTGGGACCAGGGGGAGCAGTTCTTC	CASSWDQGEQFF
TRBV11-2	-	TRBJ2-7	TGTGCCAGCGGGCTTCCGTACGAGCAGTACTTC	CASGLPYEQYF
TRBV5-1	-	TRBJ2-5	TGCGCCAGCAGCTTGGCTGAGACCCAGTACTTC	CASSLAETQYF
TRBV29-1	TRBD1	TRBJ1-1	TGCAGTGCGGGACAGTTGAACACTGAAGCTTTCTTT	CSAGQLNTEAFF
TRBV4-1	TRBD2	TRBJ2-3	TGCGCCAGCAGCCAACTGCTAGCGGGGAGCACAGATACGCAGTATTTT	CASSQLLAGSTDTQYF
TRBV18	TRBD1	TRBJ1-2	TGTGCCAGCTCACCATTCAGCGCAGGGGGCGAATATGGCTACACCTTC	CASSPFSAGGEYGYTF
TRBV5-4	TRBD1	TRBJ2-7	TGTGCCAGCAGCACAGGGGTTCCCTACGAGCAGTACTTC	CASSTGVPYEQYF
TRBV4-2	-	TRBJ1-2	TGTGCCAGCAGCCAAGTTTTTGACGAGGGCTGGAGTGGCTACACCTTC	CASSQVFDEGWSGYTF
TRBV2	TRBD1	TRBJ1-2	TGCGGAGGGACAGGGGCATATGGCTACACCTTC	CGGTGAYGYTF
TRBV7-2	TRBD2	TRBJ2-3	TGTGCCAGCAGCTTGGCTAGCGGGACCGATACGCAGTATTTT	CASSLASGTDTQYF
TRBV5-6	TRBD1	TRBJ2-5	TGTGCCAGCAGCTTTCTGACAGGGGACGGGGAGACCCAGTACTTC	CASSFLTGDGETQYF
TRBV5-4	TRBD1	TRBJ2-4	TGTGCCAGCAGCTTGGCCGATACAGGGGAACGGAACATTCAGTACTTC	CASSLADTGERNIQYF